The clone carrying this TCR beta chain was recorded many times. Its antigen is undetermined. TCRdb reprocessed the 5' RACE reads with MiXCR, giving one entry per CDR3 protein. This table has a few hundred thousand distinct CDR3 sequences, around 10% appearing once. This entry comes from a study of CD8 T cells in ankylosing spondylitis. Study-wide results and limits: Ankylosing spondylitis blood appeared to carry a characteristic TCR beta motif of roughly eight highly homologous variants.

V was shortened by 5 bases and J by 10 bases, with 9 bases between the two germline ends. CDR3 length equals 12 residues. The V gene's germline CDR1 is SEHNR and CDR2 FQNEAQ (reference sequence). The chain couples TRBV7-9 to TRBJ1-6; D uncertain. The sequence derives from a male donor with ankylosing spondylitis or in good health (not recorded which). The material sequenced was blood, either unsorted or a sorted T cell fraction (not recorded which). The CDR3 DNA sequence: TGTGCCAGCAGCGCCCAATACTCACCCCTCCACTTT. Encoded protein: CASSAQYSPLHF. Combining the CDR3 with reference TRBV7-9 and TRBJ1-6 gives the whole variable domain DTGVSQNPRHKITKRGQNVTFRCDPISEHNRLYWYRQTLGQGPEFLTYFQNEAQLEKSRLLSDRFSAERPKGSFSTLEIQRTEQGDSAMYLCASSAQYSPLHFGNGTRLTVT.